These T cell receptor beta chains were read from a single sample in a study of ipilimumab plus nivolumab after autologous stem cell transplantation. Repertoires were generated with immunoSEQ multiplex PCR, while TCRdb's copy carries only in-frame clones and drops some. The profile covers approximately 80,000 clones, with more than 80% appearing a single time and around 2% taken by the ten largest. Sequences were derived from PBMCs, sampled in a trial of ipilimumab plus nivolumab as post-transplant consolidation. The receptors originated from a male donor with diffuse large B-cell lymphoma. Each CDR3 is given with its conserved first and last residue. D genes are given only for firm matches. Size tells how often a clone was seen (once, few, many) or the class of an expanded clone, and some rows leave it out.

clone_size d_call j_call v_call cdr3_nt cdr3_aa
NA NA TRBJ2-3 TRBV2 TGCGGAGAGCGTCGGACAGATACGCAGTATTTT CGERRTDTQYF
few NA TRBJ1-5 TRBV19 TGTGCCAGTAGTCCCCAGGGTGGGGTTGATCAGCCCCAGCATTTT CASSPQGGVDQPQHF
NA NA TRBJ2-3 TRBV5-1 TGCGCCAGCAGCCCGACTGGGGGCGGCACAGATACGCAGTATTTT CASSPTGGGTDTQYF
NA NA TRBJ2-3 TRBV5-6 TGTGCCAGCAGCCAAGGAAGAACAGATACGCAGTATTTT CASSQGRTDTQYF
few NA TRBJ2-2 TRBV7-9 TGTGCCAGCAGCTCTGCGGCAAGCGGCACCGGGGAGCTGTTTTTT CASSSAASGTGELFF
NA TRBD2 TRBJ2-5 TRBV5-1 TGCGCCAGCACGGAAGCGGGGGGGCAGCAAGAGACCCAGTACTTC CASTEAGGQQETQYF
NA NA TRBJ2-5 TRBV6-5 TGTGCCAGCAGTAGAACGATTTTGGAGACCCAGTACTTC CASSRTILETQYF
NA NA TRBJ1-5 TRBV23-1 TGCGCCAGCAGTCAACCACCCGGCAGGCGAAGCAATCAGCCCCAGCATTTT CASSQPPGRRSNQPQHF
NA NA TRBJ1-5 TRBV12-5 TGTGCTAGTGGTTTTGATAGCAATCAGCCCCAGCATTTT CASGFDSNQPQHF
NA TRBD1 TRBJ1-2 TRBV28 TGTGCCAGCAGCTTCTCCGGGACAGCAAACTCTAACTATGGCTACACCTTC CASSFSGTANSNYGYTF
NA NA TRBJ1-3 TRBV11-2 TGTGCCAGCTCCGAGTCGAAATACACCATATATTTT CASSESKYTIYF
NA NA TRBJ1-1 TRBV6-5 TGTGCCAGCAGACCCAGGGAGAAGGGCACTGAAGCTTTCTTT CASRPREKGTEAFF
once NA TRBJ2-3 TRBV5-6 TGTGCCAGCAGACCAGGGTTCGGCACAGATACGCAGTATTTT CASRPGFGTDTQYF